This TCR beta chain was identified during a study of T cells after yellow fever vaccination (dated 2019 in TCRdb). Notes on the research overall: Libraries from fractions with low cell numbers were prepared with the SMART-Seq v4 Ultra Low Input RNA kit. Bulk TCR alpha and beta repertoires were sequenced longitudinally to track T-cell clones before and after primary and booster YFV17D yellow fever vaccination. Two healthy male donors, one aged 18 to 29 and one aged 30 to 40 years, made up the cohort. Blood was drawn at multiple timepoints before and after primary and secondary immunization, with bulk PBMC replicates and cell subsets isolated.

Broad study findings and their caveats: After the booster, most clones that had expanded after primary vaccination were detected again (nearly 98% of CD4 and more than 85% of CD8), suggesting broad maintenance of memory. Computational filtering was needed because FACS-sorted repertoires could contain abundant contaminating clonotypes from the bulk population. A small share of clonotypes was detected in both CD4 and CD8 compartments, with the overlap likely arising from convergent recombination. The secondary T-cell response was weaker than the primary response but faster, peaking on day 5 instead of day 15. Only two donors were included in the study, so the extent to which the findings can be generalized is limited.

Synthesis of TCR cDNA relied on 5'RACE template switching, a step that introduced a universal primer site along with unique molecular identifiers. Priming for cDNA synthesis came from both the TCR alpha and TCR beta constant segments. Two PCR steps were used to amplify libraries, with sample barcodes and sequencing adapters being added in the second step. Sequencing of libraries was done on Illumina HiSeq 2500 (2x100 bp) or NovaSeq (2x150 bp). Processing in the source paper ran as follows. MIGEC was used to demultiplex reads and collapse the reads into UMI consensus sequences, and MiXCR was used for V(D)J alignment. Vaccine-responding clonotypes were identified with edgeR using replicate PBMC samples, with FDR below 0.01 and a log2 fold change above 5 up to day 15 being required. Bulk clonotypes were assigned CD4 or CD8 identity according to which sequenced CD4 or CD8 repertoire held them at higher abundance. The public reads were quality trimmed at Q25 with fastp and then assembled into clones with MiXCR by TCRdb, keeping productive beta chains. Under each unique CDR3 protein, matching rows form one entry showing the most common genes and DNA. In this record, the V and J calls reflect TCRdb's handling and not the investigators' own analysis. The sample table contains 450,000 to 650,000 distinct CDR3 sequences; only one count was recorded for 21% of them. The ten most abundant clones make up about a sixth of the sample.

In light of the paper, this sample's treatment or condition label describes: live attenuated yellow fever vaccine strain. At each blood-draw timepoint, two biological replicates of bulk PBMCs were collected. A standard Ficoll-Paque protocol was used to isolate PBMCs from peripheral blood. TriZol was used to extract RNA from bulk PBMCs, CD4 and CD8 fractions, and dextramer-positive and dextramer-negative fractions. V has 3 bases trimmed and J has 5 bases trimmed; junction bases matching no gene number 5. From a lookup of the germline V gene, CDR1 and CDR2 are SGHTA and FQGNSA. The CDR3 goes from the cysteine to the phenylalanine over 15 residues. Just the 45-base CDR3 DNA is kept, in frame starting at base 1. This clonotype was counted a few times. Its antigen remains unidentified. Base qualities are not provided; no much larger clone lies one nucleotide away.

This sequence uses TRBV7-2 and TRBJ2-2, and 8 junction bases match TRBD1. The input for sequencing was PBMCs, taken roughly 20 days after the first yellow fever vaccination. The receptor comes from a man between 18 and 29 years old who received the YFV17D yellow fever vaccine. The CDR3 sequence is CASSLQGAGTGELFF. The sequenced DNA is TGTGCCAGCAGCTTGCAGGGGGCAGGGACCGGGGAGCTGTTTTTT.